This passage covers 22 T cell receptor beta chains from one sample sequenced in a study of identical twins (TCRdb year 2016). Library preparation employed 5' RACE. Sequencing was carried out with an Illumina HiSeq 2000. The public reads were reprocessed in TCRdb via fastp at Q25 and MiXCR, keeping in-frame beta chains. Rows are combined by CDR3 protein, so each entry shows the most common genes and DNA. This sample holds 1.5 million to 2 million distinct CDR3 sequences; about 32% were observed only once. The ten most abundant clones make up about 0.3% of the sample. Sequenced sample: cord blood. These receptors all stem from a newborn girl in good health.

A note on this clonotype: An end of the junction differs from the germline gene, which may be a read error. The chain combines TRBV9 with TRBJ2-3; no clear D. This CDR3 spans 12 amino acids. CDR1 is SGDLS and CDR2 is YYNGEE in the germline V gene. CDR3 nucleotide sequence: TGTGCCAGCAGCCGTGGCACAGATACGCGGTATTTT. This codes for CASSRGTDTRYF.

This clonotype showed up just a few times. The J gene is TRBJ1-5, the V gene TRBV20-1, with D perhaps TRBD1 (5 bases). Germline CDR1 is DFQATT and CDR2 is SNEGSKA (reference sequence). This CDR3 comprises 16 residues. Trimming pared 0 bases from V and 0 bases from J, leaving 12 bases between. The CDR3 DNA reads TGCAGTGCTAGAGATTGGGGCGCCCTTAGCAATCAGCCCCAGCATTTT. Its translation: CSARDWGALSNQPQHF.

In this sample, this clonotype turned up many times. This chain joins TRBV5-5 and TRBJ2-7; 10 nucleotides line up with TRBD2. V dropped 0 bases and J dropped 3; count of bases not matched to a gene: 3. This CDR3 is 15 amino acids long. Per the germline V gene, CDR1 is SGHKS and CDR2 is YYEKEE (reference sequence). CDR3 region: CASSLVAGGFYEQYF. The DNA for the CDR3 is TGTGCCAGCAGCTTGGTAGCGGGAGGATTCTACGAGCAGTACTTC.

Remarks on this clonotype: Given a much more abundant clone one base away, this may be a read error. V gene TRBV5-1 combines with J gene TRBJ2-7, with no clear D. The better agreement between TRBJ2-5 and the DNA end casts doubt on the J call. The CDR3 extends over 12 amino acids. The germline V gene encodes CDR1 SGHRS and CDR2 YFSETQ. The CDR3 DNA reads TGCGCCAGCAGAATGATGCAAGGGACCCAGTACTTC. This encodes CASRMMQGTQYF.

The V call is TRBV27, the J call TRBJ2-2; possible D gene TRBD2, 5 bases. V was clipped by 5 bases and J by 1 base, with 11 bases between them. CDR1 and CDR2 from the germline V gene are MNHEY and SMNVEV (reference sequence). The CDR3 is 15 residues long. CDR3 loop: CASSIPRGNTGELFF. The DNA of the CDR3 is TGTGCCAGCAGTATACCCCGGGGGAACACCGGGGAGCTGTTTTTT.

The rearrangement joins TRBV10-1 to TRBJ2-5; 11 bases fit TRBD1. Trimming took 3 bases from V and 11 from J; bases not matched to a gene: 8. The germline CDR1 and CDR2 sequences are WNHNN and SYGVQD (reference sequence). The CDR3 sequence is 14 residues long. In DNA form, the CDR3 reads TGCGCCAGCAGTGACATGGACAGGGGGCAGGAGCAGTACTTC. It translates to CASSDMDRGQEQYF.

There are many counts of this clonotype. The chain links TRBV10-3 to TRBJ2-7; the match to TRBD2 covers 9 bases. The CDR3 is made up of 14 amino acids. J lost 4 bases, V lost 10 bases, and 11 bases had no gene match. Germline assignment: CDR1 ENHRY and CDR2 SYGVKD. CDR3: CATGGTSLQYEQYF. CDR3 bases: TGTGCCACCGGGGGGACTAGCTTACAATACGAGCAGTACTTC.

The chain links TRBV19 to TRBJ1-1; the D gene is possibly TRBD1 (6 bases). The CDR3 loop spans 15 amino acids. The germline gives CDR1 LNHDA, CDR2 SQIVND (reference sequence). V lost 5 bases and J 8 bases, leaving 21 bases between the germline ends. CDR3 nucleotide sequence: TGTGCCAGTAGTGCCTACAGGGTCGAGGGGTTGGAAGCTTTCTTT. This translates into CASSAYRVEGLEAFF. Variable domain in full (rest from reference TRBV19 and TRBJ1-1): DGGITQSPKYLFRKEGQNVTLSCEQNLNHDAMYWYRQDPGQGLRLIYYSQIVNDFQKGDIAEGYSVSREKKESFPLTVTSAQKNPTAFYLCASSAYRVEGLEAFFGQGTRLTVV.

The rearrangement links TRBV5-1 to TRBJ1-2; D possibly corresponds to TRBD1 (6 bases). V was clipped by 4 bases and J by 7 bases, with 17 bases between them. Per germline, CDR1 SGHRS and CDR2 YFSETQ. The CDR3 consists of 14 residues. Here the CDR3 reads CASSARDKAGGYTF. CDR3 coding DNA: TGCGCCAGCAGCGCCCGGGACAAGGCGGGTGGCTACACCTTC.

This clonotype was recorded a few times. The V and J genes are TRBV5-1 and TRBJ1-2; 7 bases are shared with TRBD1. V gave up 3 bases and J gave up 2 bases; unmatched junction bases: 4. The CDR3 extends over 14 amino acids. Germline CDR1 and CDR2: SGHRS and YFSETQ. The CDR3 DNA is TGCGCCAGCAGCTACCCGACAGGGAACTATGGCTACACCTTC. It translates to CASSYPTGNYGYTF.

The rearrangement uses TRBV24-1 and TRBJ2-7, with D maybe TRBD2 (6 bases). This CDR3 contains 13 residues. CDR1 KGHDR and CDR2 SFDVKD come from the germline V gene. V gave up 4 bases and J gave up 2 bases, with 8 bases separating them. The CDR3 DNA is TGTGCCACCAGTGACTCGGGGGCCTACGAGCAGTACTTC. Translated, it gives CATSDSGAYEQYF.

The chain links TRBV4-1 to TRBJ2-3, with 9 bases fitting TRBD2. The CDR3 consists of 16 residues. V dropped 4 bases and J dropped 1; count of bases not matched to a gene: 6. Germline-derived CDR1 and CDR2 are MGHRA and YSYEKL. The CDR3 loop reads CASSRGTSLRTDTQYF. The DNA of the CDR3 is TGCGCCAGCAGCCGCGGGACTAGCCTACGCACAGATACGCAGTATTTT.

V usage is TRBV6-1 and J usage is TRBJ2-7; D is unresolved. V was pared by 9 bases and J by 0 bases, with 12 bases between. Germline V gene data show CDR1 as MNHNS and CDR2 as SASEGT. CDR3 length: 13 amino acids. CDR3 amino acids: CARPHGSSYEQYF. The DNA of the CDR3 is TGTGCCAGGCCTCATGGAAGCTCCTACGAGCAGTACTTC.

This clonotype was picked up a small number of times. CDR3 protein: CADRDMTGREDTQYF. The CDR3, as DNA: TGTGCCGATAGAGACATGACAGGTCGTGAGGATACGCAGTATTTT. The chain employs TRBV2 and TRBJ2-3; maybe TRBD1 (6 bases). The CDR3 extends over 15 amino acids. The V end was cut by 11 bases, the J end by 6 bases, with 24 bases between. Germline V gene data show CDR1 as SNHLY and CDR2 as FYNNEI.

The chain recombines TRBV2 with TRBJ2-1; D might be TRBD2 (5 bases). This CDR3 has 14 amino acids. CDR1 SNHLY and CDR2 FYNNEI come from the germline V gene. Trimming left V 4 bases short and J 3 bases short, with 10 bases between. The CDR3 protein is CASSVPGYYNEQFF. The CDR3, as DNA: TGTGCCAGCAGTGTCCCGGGGTACTACAATGAGCAGTTCTTC.

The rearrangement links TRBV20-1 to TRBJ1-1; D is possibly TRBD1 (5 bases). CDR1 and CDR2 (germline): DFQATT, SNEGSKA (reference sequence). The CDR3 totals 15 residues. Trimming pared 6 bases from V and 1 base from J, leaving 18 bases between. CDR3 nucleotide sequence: TGCAGTGCCATCCGGCCCGGGACTCAGAACACTGAAGCTTTCTTT. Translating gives CSAIRPGTQNTEAFF.

This CDR3 reads CSARAKTGGYEQYF. Written as DNA, the CDR3 is TGCAGTGCTAGAGCTAAGACAGGGGGCTACGAGCAGTACTTC. The chain is built from TRBV20-1 and TRBJ2-7, with TRBD1 identical over 9 bases. Trimming at V came to 1 base and at J to 3 bases, leaving 4 bases not matched to a gene. The CDR3 is made up of 14 amino acids. Germline assignment: CDR1 DFQATT and CDR2 SNEGSKA (reference sequence).

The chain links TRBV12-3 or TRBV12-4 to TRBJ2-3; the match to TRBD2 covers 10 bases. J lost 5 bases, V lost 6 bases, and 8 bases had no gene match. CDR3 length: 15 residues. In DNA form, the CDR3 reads TGTGCCAGCAGCTTAAGGAGCGGGGGGGGAGATACGCAGTATTTT. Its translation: CASSLRSGGGDTQYF.

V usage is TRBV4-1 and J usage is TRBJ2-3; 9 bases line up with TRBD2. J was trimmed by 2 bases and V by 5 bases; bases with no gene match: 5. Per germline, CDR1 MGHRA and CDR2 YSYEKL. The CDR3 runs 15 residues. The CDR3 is CASSAGTSITDTQYF. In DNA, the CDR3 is TGCGCCAGCAGCGCCGGGACTAGCATCACAGATACGCAGTATTTT.

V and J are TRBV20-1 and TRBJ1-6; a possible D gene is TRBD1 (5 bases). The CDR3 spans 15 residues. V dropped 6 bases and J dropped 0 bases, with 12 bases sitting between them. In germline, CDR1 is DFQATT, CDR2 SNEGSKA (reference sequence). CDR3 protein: CSAQGVYSYNSPLHF. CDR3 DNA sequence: TGCAGTGCCCAAGGGGTCTACTCCTATAATTCACCCCTCCACTTT.

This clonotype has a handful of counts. The CDR3 here is CASSLLTSLRDRRESSYNEQFF. CDR3 nucleotide sequence: TGTGCCAGCAGTTTGCTAACATCCCTCCGGGACAGAAGGGAGAGCTCCTACAATGAGCAGTTCTTC. The V gene is TRBV12-3 or TRBV12-4, the J gene TRBJ2-1, with 7 bases lining up with TRBD1. J was trimmed by 0 bases and V by 3 bases; bases with no gene match: 23. The CDR3 contains 22 residues.

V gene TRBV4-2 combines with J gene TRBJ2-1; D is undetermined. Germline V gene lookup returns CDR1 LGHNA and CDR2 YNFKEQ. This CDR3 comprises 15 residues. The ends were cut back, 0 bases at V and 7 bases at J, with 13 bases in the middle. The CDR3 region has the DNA TGTGCCAGCAGCCAAGATAGTAGTTCCTCGAATGAGCAGTTCTTC. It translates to CASSQDSSSSNEQFF.